Included here is one TCR beta chain sequence, with context. One base away lies a much larger clone, so this may be a sequencing read error. The data originate from a study of molecular identifiers for immune sequencing clone quantification. V was trimmed by 5 bases and J by 2 bases, leaving 17 bases between them. The germline V gene has CDR1 MDHEN and CDR2 SYDVKM. The CDR3 length is 16 residues. MiXCR, run by TCRdb on the PCR reads, gives a single entry per CDR3 protein. The repertoire holds tens of thousands of distinct CDR3 sequences, with more than 20% as singletons. The TCR comes from a human donor in good health. Some libraries in this study had Jurkat cell RNA spiked in. Sequencing was carried out using naive CD8+ T cells from blood, with Jurkat cell RNA spiked in. As to subset: FACS-sorted CD8+CD4-CCR7+CD45RA+ naive T cells. V is TRBV28 and J is TRBJ2-3; D is uncertain. The CDR3 nucleotides read TGTGCCAGCAGTCCCCCGAAAGGCAGCGCCACAGATACGCAGTATTTT. Translating it yields CASSPPKGSATDTQYF. The full variable domain, completed using reference TRBV28 and TRBJ2-3, is DVKVTQSSRYLVKRTGEKVFLECVQDMDHENMFWYRQDPGLGLRLIYFSYDVKMKEKGDIPEGYSVSREKKERFSLILESASTNQTSMYLCASSPPKGSATDTQYFGPGTRLTVL.